These 5 T cell receptor beta chains came from one sample sequenced in a study of blood T cell repertoires in COVID-19. Only in-frame clones appear in the TCRdb table, and some are missing; sequencing was by immunoSEQ multiplex PCR. The sample has 180,000 or so clones; about 86% are singletons. Material: peripheral blood. The receptors originated from a man aged 55 to 70 with acute or convalescent COVID-19.

This clone is a singleton in its sample. This chain links TRBV6-5 with TRBJ2-5, with 8 bases aligning to TRBD2. Trimming cost V 7 bases and J 5 bases; bases outside gene matches: 12. There are 15 residues in the CDR3. The V gene's germline CDR1 is MNHEY and CDR2 SVGAGI. In nucleotides, the CDR3 is TGTGCCAGCAAATCCGGGGGGGTGTACCGGGAGACCCAGTACTTC. It is translated as CASKSGGVYRETQYF.

The chain couples TRBV12-3 or TRBV12-4 to TRBJ2-7; no clear D. V shed 10 bases and J shed 0 bases, with 10 bases lying between them. This CDR3 contains 12 residues. For the CDR3, the DNA is TGTGCCACCCAGACAAACTCCTACGAGCAGTACTTC. Amino acid sequence: CATQTNSYEQYF.

This chain connects TRBV5-1 to TRBJ2-1, with 9 bases lining up with TRBD2. The CDR3 sequence is 17 residues long. The V and J ends lost 4 bases and 0 bases, in that order; junction bases with no gene match: 8. Per germline, CDR1 SGHRS and CDR2 YFSETQ. CDR3 nucleotide sequence: TGCGCCAGCAGCCCAAGGACTAGCGTGGACTCCTACAATGAGCAGTTCTTC. This gives the protein CASSPRTSVDSYNEQFF.

The CDR3 is CASSPLREEWEQYF. The DNA for the CDR3 is TGTGCTAGCTCCCCTTTACGGGAAGAGTGGGAGCAGTACTTC. This chain links TRBV7-7 with TRBJ2-7; D possibly corresponds to TRBD2 (5 bases). The CDR3 sequence is 14 residues long. Germline V gives CDR1 SSHAT, CDR2 FNYEAQ (reference sequence).

The V call is TRBV13, the J call TRBJ2-3, with 13 bases aligning to TRBD2. After removal of 5 bases from V and 3 bases from J, the junction contained 8 bases not matched to a gene. CDR1 is PRHDT, CDR2 FYEKMQ, per germline (reference sequence). The CDR3 totals 17 residues. In DNA form, the CDR3 reads TGTGCCAGCAGCCGACGGACTAGCGGGAGTGGGACAGATACGCAGTATTTT. It specifies CASSRRTSGSGTDTQYF.